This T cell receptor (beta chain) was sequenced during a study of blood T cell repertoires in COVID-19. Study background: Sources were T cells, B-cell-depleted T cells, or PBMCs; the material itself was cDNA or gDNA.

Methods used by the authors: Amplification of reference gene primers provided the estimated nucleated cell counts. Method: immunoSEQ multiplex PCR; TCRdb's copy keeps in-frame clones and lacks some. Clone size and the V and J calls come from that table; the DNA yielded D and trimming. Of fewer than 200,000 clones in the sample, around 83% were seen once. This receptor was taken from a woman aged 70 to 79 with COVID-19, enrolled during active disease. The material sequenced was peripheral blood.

CDR3 in amino acids: CASSRKLAGGPSFGNEQFF. CDR3 sequence (DNA): TGCGCCAGCAGCCGCAAACTAGCGGGAGGGCCCTCTTTTGGCAATGAGCAGTTCTTC. V usage is TRBV4-3 and J usage is TRBJ2-1; 13 bases match TRBD2. The length of the CDR3 is 19 residues. V shed 4 bases, J shed 6 bases, and the junction held 15 bases outside the gene matches. Germline-derived CDR1 and CDR2 are LGHNA and YSLEER.